What follows are 23 T cell receptor beta chains derived from one specimen sequenced in a study of blood T cell repertoires in COVID-19. Here immunoSEQ multiplex PCR was the method, and the copy in TCRdb shows in-frame clones only, minus some. The table lists tens of thousands of clones, around 79% of them singletons. Source material: peripheral blood. Every receptor here comes from a woman aged 70-85 years with acute or convalescent COVID-19.

This CDR3 reads CASSIRSPSNQPQHF. CDR3 nucleotide sequence: TGTGCCAGTAGTATCCGGTCCCCAAGCAATCAGCCCCAGCATTTT. This chain uses TRBV19 with TRBJ1-5, with no clear D. Germline V CDR1 and CDR2: LNHDA, SQIVND (reference sequence). CDR3 length: 15 amino acids. Trimming removed 3 bases from V and 1 base from J, with 10 bases in between.

This chain connects TRBV29-1 to TRBJ1-4; the match to TRBD1 covers 7 bases. The CDR3 has 14 amino acids. From germline, CDR1 is SQVTM and CDR2 ANQGSEA. After removal of 7 bases from V and 3 bases from J, the junction contained 8 bases not matched to a gene. DNA of the CDR3: TGCAGCGGCCAAGGGGGCACGGCTAATGAAAAACTGTTTTTT. Its protein product is CSGQGGTANEKLFF.

The V and J genes are TRBV11-1 and TRBJ2-7, with unresolved D. V dropped 3 bases and J dropped 0 bases, with 15 bases sitting between them. The germline gives CDR1 SGHAT, CDR2 FQDESV (reference sequence). The CDR3 extends over 16 amino acids. DNA of the CDR3: TGTGCCAGCAGCTTGGGCTCAGGCACAGCCTCCTACGAGCAGTACTTC. It specifies CASSLGSGTASYEQYF.

CDR3 sequence (DNA): TGTGCCAGCAGCTCATCCAGAGGGTCAGCTTTGGGCGGGGGCACTACAGATACGCAGTATTTT. This sequence encodes CASSSSRGSALGGGTTDTQYF. The chain joins TRBV9 to TRBJ2-3, with D maybe TRBD2 (7 bases). The length of the CDR3 is 21 residues. The germline gives CDR1 SGDLS, CDR2 YYNGEE. Trimming stripped 4 bases from V and 3 bases from J, with 33 bases between.

The chain carries TRBV15 and TRBJ2-5; possible D gene TRBD1, 6 bases. Per germline, CDR1 LNHNV and CDR2 YYDKDF (reference sequence). This CDR3 has 13 residues. V dropped 6 bases and J dropped 5 bases, with 13 bases sitting between them. DNA of the CDR3: TGTGCCACCAGTACAGGGTCTGCTGAGACCCAGTACTTC. As protein: CATSTGSAETQYF.

This clone has just a few counts. The chain uses TRBV4-1 and TRBJ1-2; 10 bases line up with TRBD1. This CDR3 contains 15 residues. Germline loops: CDR1 MGHRA, CDR2 YSYEKL. V dropped 1 base and J dropped 5; count of bases not matched to a gene: 4. The CDR3 spells CASSQGGTGDYGYTF. CDR3 coding DNA: TGCGCCAGCAGCCAAGGCGGGACAGGGGATTATGGCTACACCTTC.

This clone appeared a single time. The chain links TRBV10-3 to TRBJ1-1; 7 bases match TRBD1. Per germline, CDR1 ENHRY and CDR2 SYGVKD. There are 14 residues in the CDR3. Trimming removed 7 bases from V and 5 bases from J; junction bases left unmatched: 10. This CDR3 is CAIKQQGKETEAFF. In DNA, the CDR3 is TGTGCCATCAAGCAACAGGGGAAGGAAACTGAAGCTTTCTTT.

V gene TRBV6-5 combines with J gene TRBJ2-3; possibly TRBD2 for D (6 bases). The CDR3 totals 13 residues. V was cut by 7 bases and J by 5 bases, with 13 bases left in between. Germline V gives CDR1 MNHEY, CDR2 SVGAGI. The CDR3 reads CASTHGGEDTQYF. In DNA, the CDR3 is TGTGCCAGCACCCACGGGGGTGAAGATACGCAGTATTTT.

The chain joins TRBV2 to TRBJ1-2; 7 bases line up with TRBD1. V lost 7 bases and J lost 11; bases outside the gene matches: 10. The CDR3 consists of 12 residues. CDR1 is SNHLY, CDR2 FYNNEI, per germline. CDR3 region: CASNRGTAPYTF. The CDR3 coding sequence is TGTGCCAGCAATCGAGGGACAGCCCCTTACACCTTC.

This chain links TRBV25-1 with TRBJ1-2; D is possibly TRBD1 (6 bases). The CDR3 loop spans 12 amino acids. Trimming stripped 6 bases from V and 8 bases from J, with 13 bases between. Germline V CDR1 and CDR2: MGHDK, SYGVNS. The CDR3 sequence: CASSNTGTGYTF. The CDR3 nucleotides read TGTGCCAGCAGCAATACAGGGACGGGCTACACCTTC.

The chain links TRBV7-2 to TRBJ1-2; 8 nucleotides match TRBD1. This CDR3 contains 13 residues. Per the germline V gene, CDR1 is SGHTA and CDR2 is FQGNSA. Trimming removed 5 bases from V and 8 bases from J; junction bases left unmatched: 7. CDR3 residues: CASSGRTGSGYTF. CDR3 bases: TGTGCCAGCAGCGGTCGGACAGGGTCAGGCTACACCTTC.

This chain uses TRBV30 with TRBJ1-2; D might be TRBD1 (6 bases). CDR3 size: 14 residues. Trimming removed 0 bases from V and 8 bases from J, with 16 bases in between. CDR1 GTSNPN and CDR2 SVGIG come from the germline V gene (reference sequence). As DNA, the CDR3 is TGTGCCTGGAGTGTACCCTCAGGGGCGAGCGGCTACACCTTC. It is translated as CAWSVPSGASGYTF.

The rearrangement uses TRBV5-8 and TRBJ1-3; D is ambiguous. This CDR3 comprises 14 residues. Germline CDR1 reads SGHTS; CDR2 reads YDEGEE. Trimming removed 0 bases from V and 5 bases from J, with 9 bases in between. The CDR3 DNA follows: TGTGCCAGCAGCTTGGCGGAGAGTAGAAACACCATATATTTT. It specifies CASSLAESRNTIYF.

The J gene is TRBJ1-1, the V gene TRBV10-2, with a tentative D call TRBD1 (6 bases). Trimming took 7 bases from V and 2 from J, leaving 14 bases between them. CDR3 length: 14 residues. Germline V CDR1 and CDR2: WSHSY, SAAADI. CDR3 in amino acids: CASTYREGNTEAFF. In DNA, the CDR3 is TGCGCCAGCACTTACAGGGAAGGTAACACTGAAGCTTTCTTT.

The V gene is TRBV19, the J gene TRBJ2-4; TRBD2 matches 11 bases. CDR1 is LNHDA, CDR2 SQIVND, per germline (reference sequence). V lost 5 bases and J lost 7; bases outside the gene matches: 16. This CDR3 has 18 amino acids. The CDR3 nucleotides are TGTGCCAGTAGTCCCTACGCAGTAGCGGGGGGGCGTAGGAACATTCAGTACTTC. It encodes CASSPYAVAGGRRNIQYF.

This chain joins TRBV19 and TRBJ1-2; possibly TRBD1 for D (6 bases). CDR3 length equals 15 residues. The V end was cut by 4 bases, the J end by 4 bases, with 16 bases between. Germline-derived CDR1 and CDR2 are LNHDA and SQIVND (reference sequence). The CDR3 spells CASSNRGGSGYGYTF. In nucleotides, the CDR3 is TGTGCCAGTAGTAATAGGGGGGGGTCGGGCTATGGCTACACCTTC.

This chain joins TRBV3-1 (or the pseudogene TRBV3-2) and TRBJ1-1, with D hard to call. Germline V CDR1 and CDR2: LGHDT, YNNKEL (reference sequence). Trimming removed 1 base at V and 1 base at J, with 7 bases between. The CDR3 is 14 residues long. The CDR3 coding sequence is TGTGCCAGCAGCCAAGTGGGAGGGAACACTGAAGCTTTCTTT. It codes for CASSQVGGNTEAFF.

This clone was seen only once. The chain carries TRBV24-1 and TRBJ2-1; 7 nucleotides line up with TRBD2. V was clipped by 7 bases and J by 9 bases; unmatched bases: 8. The CDR3 consists of 13 residues. CDR1 is KGHDR and CDR2 is SFDVKD in the germline V gene. This CDR3 is CATSGGGFGEQFF. The CDR3 region has the DNA TGTGCCACCAGCGGGGGAGGGTTTGGTGAGCAGTTCTTC.

This chain connects TRBV18 to TRBJ1-2; unclear D gene. CDR3 length: 12 amino acids. Deletions cut 2 bases from V and 4 bases from J, with 5 bases between. The germline CDR1 and CDR2 sequences are KGHSH and LQKENI. The CDR3 DNA sequence: TGTGCCAGCTCACCAGACATCTATGGCTACACCTTC. Amino acid sequence: CASSPDIYGYTF.

This rearrangement joins TRBV5-1 to TRBJ1-2; TRBD1 matches at 8 bases. The CDR3 totals 17 residues. From germline, CDR1 is SGHRS and CDR2 YFSETQ. V lost 5 bases, J lost 7 bases, and 19 bases stayed unmatched. DNA of the CDR3: TGCGCCAGCAGGCAAACTGGACAGGGACCTTATCGTCGTGGCTACACCTTC. It specifies CASRQTGQGPYRRGYTF.

V usage is TRBV2 and J usage is TRBJ2-3; D is possibly TRBD2 (5 bases). Trimming removed 5 bases from V and 3 bases from J, with 18 bases in between. This CDR3 is built from 16 residues. Germline values: CDR1 SNHLY, CDR2 FYNNEI. CDR3 nucleotides: TGTGCCAGCAGTTCTTATCCGGGAAGCATGACAGATACGCAGTATTTT. Amino acids: CASSSYPGSMTDTQYF.

The chain uses TRBV11-3 and TRBJ2-3, with a tentative D call TRBD1 (6 bases). CDR1 is SGHNT, CDR2 YENEEA, per germline. The CDR3 contains 15 residues. Trimming shortened V by 1 base and J by 4 bases, and 12 bases separated the two germline ends. For the CDR3, the DNA is TGTGCCAGCAGCTTAGGGGGTCCAGGGGCAGATACGCAGTATTTT. It translates to CASSLGGPGADTQYF.

This clone was found a few times. V is TRBV10-3 and J is TRBJ1-1; D ambiguous. The CDR3 extends over 14 amino acids. V lost 4 bases and J lost 0, with 9 bases in between. Looked up from germline, CDR1 is ENHRY and CDR2 is SYGVKD. The CDR3 loop is CAISAGFMNTEAFF. CDR3 nucleotide sequence: TGTGCCATCAGTGCGGGGTTCATGAACACTGAAGCTTTCTTT.